The 17 T cell receptor beta chains presented below share a single source sample, sequenced in a study of T-cell memory formation after mild COVID-19. MiXCR, applied by TCRdb to the 5' RACE reads, yields one record per CDR3 protein. The table lists about 100,000 distinct CDR3 sequences, roughly a sixth of them singletons. The sample comprised PBMCs or a T cell subset sorted from them (not recorded which). The receptors here all came from a man younger than 30 who had mild COVID-19 (a few samples of this study predate the infection). Cell type and time point are not known.

The genes are TRBV5-1 and TRBJ1-1; weak D call: TRBD1 (5 bases). Trimming cost V 2 bases and J 6 bases, with 11 bases left between them. This CDR3 region has 13 residues. The V gene's germline CDR1 is SGHRS and CDR2 YFSETQ. The CDR3 bases are TGCGCCAGCAGCTTAGGGGCTGGGGCTGAAGCTTTCTTT. This codes for CASSLGAGAEAFF.

This clonotype turned up a few times. The rearrangement uses TRBV7-2 and TRBJ2-3, with 9 bases fitting TRBD2. Losses at the gene ends were 4 bases for V and 1 base for J; bases not matched to a gene: 12. The CDR3 spans 18 residues. Germline V CDR1 and CDR2: SGHTA, FQGNSA. CDR3 residues: CASSSDISGGGGTDTQYF. CDR3 sequence (DNA): TGTGCCAGCAGCTCTGACATTAGCGGGGGTGGCGGCACAGATACGCAGTATTTT.

Ten or more counts support this clonotype. V is TRBV7-2 and J is TRBJ1-1; possible D gene TRBD1, 5 bases. The V end was cut by 1 base, the J end by 3 bases, with 12 bases between. This CDR3 contains 15 residues. In germline, CDR1 is SGHTA, CDR2 FQGNSA. CDR3: CASSLVGGAYTEAFF. CDR3 DNA: TGTGCCAGCAGCTTAGTTGGAGGGGCCTACACTGAAGCTTTCTTT.

The chain couples TRBV5-1 to TRBJ2-7; 11 bases match TRBD1. V gave up 4 bases and J gave up 6 bases; unmatched junction bases: 6. The germline V gene encodes CDR1 SGHRS and CDR2 YFSETQ. This CDR3 is 14 amino acids long. DNA of the CDR3: TGCGCCAGCAGCATCGGACAGGGGGCGGGCGAGCAGTACGTC. This encodes CASSIGQGAGEQYV.

This clonotype was observed a single time. The V gene is TRBV7-9, the J gene TRBJ2-3, with TRBD1 as a possible D gene (5 bases). V was trimmed by 1 base and J by 6 bases, leaving 14 bases between them. Germline values: CDR1 SEHNR, CDR2 FQNEAQ (reference sequence). The CDR3 is made up of 15 amino acids. Here the CDR3 DNA reads TGTGCCAGCAGCTTAGATCGGCAGGGTGGCGATACGCAGTATTTT. Protein product: CASSLDRQGGDTQYF.

The rearrangement joins TRBV5-1 to TRBJ2-1; 9 nucleotides align to TRBD2. The CDR3 runs 15 residues. The J segment lost 9 bases and the V segment lost 0 bases, leaving 7 bases of the junction unmatched. Looked up from germline, CDR1 is SGHRS and CDR2 is YFSETQ. CDR3 sequence: CASSLGGLALFEQFF. In DNA, the CDR3 is TGCGCCAGCAGCTTGGGGGGACTAGCTCTTTTTGAGCAGTTCTTC.

This clonotype is labeled medium-sized. The gene calls are TRBV5-1 and TRBJ2-1; maybe TRBD1 (6 bases). Germline CDR1 is SGHRS and CDR2 is YFSETQ. V gave up 4 bases and J gave up 6 bases, with 17 bases separating them. This CDR3 region has 15 residues. The CDR3 DNA reads TGCGCCAGCAGCAGCAGGGGCCAACTCGGCAATGAGCAGTTCTTC. It specifies CASSSRGQLGNEQFF. Drawing the rest from reference TRBV5-1 and TRBJ2-1, the complete variable domain is KAGVTQTPRYLIKTRGQQVTLSCSPISGHRSVSWYQQTPGQGLQFLFEYFSETQRNKGNFPGRFSGRQFSNSRSEMNVSTLELGDSALYLCASSSRGQLGNEQFFGPGTRLTVL.

The chain has TRBV10-3 and TRBJ2-7; tentatively, D is TRBD1 or TRBD2 (5 bases each). Germline loops: CDR1 ENHRY, CDR2 SYGVKD. The CDR3 loop spans 14 amino acids. V lost 3 bases to trimming and J lost 6 bases, with 15 bases between them. The CDR3 is CAISDPRDRGEQYF. CDR3 bases: TGTGCCATCAGTGACCCCAGGGATCGGGGCGAGCAGTACTTC.

The V and J genes are TRBV24-1 and TRBJ2-5; tentative D call: TRBD2 (6 bases). Trimming stripped 5 bases from V and 5 bases from J, with 14 bases between. The CDR3 contains 14 residues. CDR1 is KGHDR and CDR2 is SFDVKD in the germline V gene. CDR3: CATSGRGLPETQYF. In DNA, the CDR3 is TGTGCCACCAGTGGGAGGGGTCTACCGGAGACCCAGTACTTC.

This clonotype has a count of ten or more. This chain connects TRBV7-2 to TRBJ2-5, with no clear D. Trimming removed 1 base at V and 2 bases at J, with 5 bases between. The CDR3 has 13 amino acids. The germline V gene has CDR1 SGHTA and CDR2 FQGNSA. CDR3 amino acids: CASSLGSQETQYF. CDR3 nucleotide sequence: TGTGCCAGCAGCTTAGGCAGTCAAGAGACCCAGTACTTC.

This clonotype was counted ten times or more. The J gene is TRBJ2-5, the V gene TRBV5-5, with D unclear. This CDR3 contains 14 residues. Germline V CDR1 and CDR2: SGHKS, YYEKEE (reference sequence). The V end lost 5 bases, the J end lost 0 bases, and 11 bases lay between the germline ends. Here the CDR3 reads CASRNLLNQETQYF. In DNA, the CDR3 is TGTGCCAGCAGGAACCTGTTAAACCAAGAGACCCAGTACTTC.

This clonotype was observed a few times. The V call is TRBV12-3 or TRBV12-4, the J call TRBJ2-5; the D gene is possibly TRBD2 (5 bases). Trimming stripped 8 bases from V and 5 bases from J, with 12 bases between. The CDR3 loop spans 12 amino acids. For the CDR3, the DNA is TGTGCCAGCCGGACCGAGGGCGAGACCCAGTACTTC. Its translation is CASRTEGETQYF.

This clonotype was seen a few times. The V call is TRBV5-1, the J call TRBJ1-1; D remains ambiguous. The CDR3 extends over 14 amino acids. Germline V CDR1 and CDR2: SGHRS, YFSETQ. Trimming left V 0 bases short and J 1 base short, with 7 bases between. The CDR3 sequence: CASSLESPNTEAFF. The CDR3 DNA is TGCGCCAGCAGCTTGGAAAGTCCGAACACTGAAGCTTTCTTT.

The chain joins TRBV5-1 to TRBJ1-2; D is unclear. This CDR3 spans 12 amino acids. CDR1 SGHRS and CDR2 YFSETQ come from the germline V gene. Trimming removed 0 bases at V and 7 bases at J, with 7 bases between. CDR3 region: CASSLDVGGYTF. As DNA, the CDR3 is TGCGCCAGCAGCTTGGATGTTGGTGGCTACACCTTC.

V is TRBV9 and J is TRBJ2-3, with 10 bases aligning to TRBD2. Germline CDR1 is SGDLS and CDR2 is YYNGEE. V lost 0 bases and J lost 3; bases outside the gene matches: 10. The CDR3 runs to 18 residues. CDR3 DNA: TGTGCCAGCAGCGTAGGAGAGCGGGGGGGACGCACGACAGATACGCAGTATTTT. This sequence encodes CASSVGERGGRTTDTQYF.

The sample holds many counts of this clonotype. The chain carries TRBV5-1 and TRBJ2-5; 8 bases match TRBD1. V lost 4 bases and J lost 4; bases outside the gene matches: 12. Per the germline V gene, CDR1 is SGHRS and CDR2 is YFSETQ. There are 16 residues in the CDR3. The CDR3 coding sequence is TGCGCCAGCAGCCAGATCGGACAGGGAGGATTAGAGACCCAGTACTTC. Its translation is CASSQIGQGGLETQYF. The complete variable domain, with remaining parts taken from reference TRBV5-1 and TRBJ2-5, reads KAGVTQTPRYLIKTRGQQVTLSCSPISGHRSVSWYQQTPGQGLQFLFEYFSETQRNKGNFPGRFSGRQFSNSRSEMNVSTLELGDSALYLCASSQIGQGGLETQYFGPGTRLLVL.

This clonotype occurred a few times. The junction departs from germline at one end; a sequencing error may be responsible. This rearrangement joins TRBV2 to TRBJ1-5; D uncertain. The length of the CDR3 is 14 residues. CDR1 is SNHLY, CDR2 FYNNEI, per germline. CDR3 residues: CASSPVGKDQPQNF. The CDR3 DNA is TGTGCCAGCAGCCCGGTTGGCAAAGATCAGCCCCAGAATTTT. Looking up the rest from reference TRBV2 and TRBJ1-5 gives the full variable domain: EPEVTQTPSHQVTQMGQEVILRCVPISNHLYFYWYRQILGQKVEFLVSFYNNEISEKSEIFDDQFSVERPDGSNFTLKIRSTKLEDSAMYFCASSPVGKDQPQNFGDGTRLSIL.